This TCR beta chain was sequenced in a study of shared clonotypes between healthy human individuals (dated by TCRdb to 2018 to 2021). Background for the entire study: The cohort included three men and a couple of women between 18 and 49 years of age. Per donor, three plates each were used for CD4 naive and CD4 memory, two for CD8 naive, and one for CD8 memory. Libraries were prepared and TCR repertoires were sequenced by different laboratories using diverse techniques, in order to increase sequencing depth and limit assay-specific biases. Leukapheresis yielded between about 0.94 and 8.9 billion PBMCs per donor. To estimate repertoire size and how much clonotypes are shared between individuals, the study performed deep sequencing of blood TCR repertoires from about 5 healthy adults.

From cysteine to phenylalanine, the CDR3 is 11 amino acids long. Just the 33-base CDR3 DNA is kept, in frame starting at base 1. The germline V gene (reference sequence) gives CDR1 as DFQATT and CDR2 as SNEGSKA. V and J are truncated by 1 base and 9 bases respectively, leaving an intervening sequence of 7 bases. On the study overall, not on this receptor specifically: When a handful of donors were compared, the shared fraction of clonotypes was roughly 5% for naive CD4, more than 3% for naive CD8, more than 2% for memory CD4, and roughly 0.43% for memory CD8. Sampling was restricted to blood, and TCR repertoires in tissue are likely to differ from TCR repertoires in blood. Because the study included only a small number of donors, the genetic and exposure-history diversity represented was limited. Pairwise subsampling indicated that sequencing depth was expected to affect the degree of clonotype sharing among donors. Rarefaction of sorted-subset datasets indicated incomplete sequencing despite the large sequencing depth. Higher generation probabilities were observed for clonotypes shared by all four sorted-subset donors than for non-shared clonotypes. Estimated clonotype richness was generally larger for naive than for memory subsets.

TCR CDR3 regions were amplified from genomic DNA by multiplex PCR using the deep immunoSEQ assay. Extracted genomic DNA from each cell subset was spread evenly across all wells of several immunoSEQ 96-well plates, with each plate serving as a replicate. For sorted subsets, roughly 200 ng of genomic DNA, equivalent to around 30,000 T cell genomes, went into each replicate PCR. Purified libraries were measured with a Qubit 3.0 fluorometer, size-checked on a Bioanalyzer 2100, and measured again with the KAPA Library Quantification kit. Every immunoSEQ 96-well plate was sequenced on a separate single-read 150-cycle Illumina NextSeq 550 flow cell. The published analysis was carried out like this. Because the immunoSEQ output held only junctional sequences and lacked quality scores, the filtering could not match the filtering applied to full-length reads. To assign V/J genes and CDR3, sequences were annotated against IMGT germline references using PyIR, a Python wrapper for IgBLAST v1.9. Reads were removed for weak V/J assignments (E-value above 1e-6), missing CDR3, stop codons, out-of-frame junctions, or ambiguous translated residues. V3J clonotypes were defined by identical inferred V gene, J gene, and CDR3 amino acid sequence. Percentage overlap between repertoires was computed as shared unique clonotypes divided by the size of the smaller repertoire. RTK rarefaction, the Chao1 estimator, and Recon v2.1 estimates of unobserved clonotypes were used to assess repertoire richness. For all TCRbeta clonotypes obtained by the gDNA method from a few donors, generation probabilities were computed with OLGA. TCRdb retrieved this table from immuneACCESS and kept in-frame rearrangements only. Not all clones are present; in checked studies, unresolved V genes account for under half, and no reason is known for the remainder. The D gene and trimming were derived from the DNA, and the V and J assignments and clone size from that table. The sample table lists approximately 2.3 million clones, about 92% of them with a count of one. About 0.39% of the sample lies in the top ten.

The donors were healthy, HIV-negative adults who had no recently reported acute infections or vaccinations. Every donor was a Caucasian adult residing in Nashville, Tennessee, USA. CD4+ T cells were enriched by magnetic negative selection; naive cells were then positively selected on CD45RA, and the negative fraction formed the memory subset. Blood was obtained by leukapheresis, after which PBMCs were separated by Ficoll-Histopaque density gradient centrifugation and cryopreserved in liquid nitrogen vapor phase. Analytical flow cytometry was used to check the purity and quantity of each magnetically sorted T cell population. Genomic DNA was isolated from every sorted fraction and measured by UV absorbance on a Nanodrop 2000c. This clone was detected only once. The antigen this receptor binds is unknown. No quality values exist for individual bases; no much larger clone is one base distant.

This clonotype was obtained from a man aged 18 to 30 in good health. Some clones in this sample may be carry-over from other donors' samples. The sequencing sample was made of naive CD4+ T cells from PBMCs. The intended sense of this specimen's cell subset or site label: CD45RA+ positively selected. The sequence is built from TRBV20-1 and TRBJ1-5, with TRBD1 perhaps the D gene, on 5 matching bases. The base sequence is TGCAGTGCTAGAGGGGACGGGCCCCAGCATTTT. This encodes CSARGDGPQHF.